This TCR beta chain was observed in a study of blood T cell repertoires in COVID-19. The germline V gene has CDR1 MDHEN and CDR2 SYDVKM. This CDR3 has 16 residues. Unmatched junction bases numbered 7, after V lost 1 base and J lost 2 bases. Only in-frame clones appear in the TCRdb table, and some are missing; sequencing was by immunoSEQ multiplex PCR. The table has approximately 90,000 clones, around 75% seen once. Sequencing input: peripheral blood. The TCR was taken from a man in his 70s with COVID-19, enrolled during active disease. The chain couples TRBV28 to TRBJ1-2; the match to TRBD1 covers 7 bases. The CDR3 coding sequence is TGTGCCAGCAGTTTATTACCGGGACAGAACAACTATGGCTACACCTTC. Translating gives CASSLLPGQNNYGYTF.